At least ten counts were recorded for the clone carrying this T cell receptor beta chain. Its antigen is still unknown. The sample comes from a study of T cells in Graves' hyperthyroidism and ophthalmopathy. The authors deemed Graves' hyperthyroidism stable absent ophthalmopathy progression within 18 months. Diagnoses were established using clinical symptoms, serum thyroxine and TRAb, thyroid ultrasound and orbital computed tomography. The CDR3 is made up of 15 amino acids. Germline assignment: CDR1 DFQATT and CDR2 SNEGSKA (reference sequence). Whole-study findings and limits: For ophthalmopathy, model prediction preceded onset by a median 6.5 months. Stable hyperthyroidism was separated from ophthalmopathy by a model based on 13 V-J features.

Template material for amplifying TCR beta CDR3 regions consisted of RNA transcripts. Using the HTBI primer set, a first-round RT-PCR was run on the TCR CDR3. TCRdb processed the multiplex PCR reads anew with MiXCR; each CDR3 protein has one entry. The sample records about 350,000 distinct CDR3 sequences, about 18% being singletons. Sequences were obtained from blood. This receptor was obtained from a young woman with Graves' hyperthyroidism. V is TRBV20-1 and J is TRBJ1-1, with TRBD1 matching 8 bases. In DNA form, the CDR3 reads TGCAGGGGGACTGGGACAGGTGGGACGAACACTGAAGCTTTCTTT. Translating it yields CRGTGTGGTNTEAFF.